The clone carrying this T cell receptor beta chain was counted only a few times. Its cognate antigen is unknown. The data derive from a study of immune evolution from preneoplasia to lung adenocarcinoma. Study-level findings and limits: Clonality was highest in normal lung, lower in later-stage lesions apparently. Top clone share appeared to fall from AAH through AIS, MIA, adenocarcinoma.

Trimming cost V 7 bases and J 7 bases; bases outside gene matches: 12. This CDR3 comprises 15 residues. CDR1 is MNHNY, CDR2 SVGAGI, per germline (reference sequence). Repertoires were generated with immunoSEQ multiplex PCR, while TCRdb's copy carries only in-frame clones and drops some. Here the sample spans 6,000 to 8,500 clones, over 75% being singletons. Patients had resection in Japan or China between the mid-2010s and the late 2010s. The sample was FFPE minimally invasive lung adenocarcinoma tissue. The receptor comes from an older person with lung adenocarcinoma. V usage is TRBV6-6 and J usage is TRBJ2-1; 8 bases fit TRBD2. This CDR3 is CASTTRAGGKNEQFF. DNA for the CDR3: TGTGCCAGCACGACACGGGCGGGGGGCAAGAATGAGCAGTTCTTC.